This TCR beta chain was recorded in a study of memory CD4+ T cells and cytomegalovirus serostatus. General study results and limits: 67 of 164 known CMV-associated TCRbeta sequences appeared in CD4+ memory.

The sort gate was single viable CD3+CD4+CD8-CD45RO+ cells for memory CD4+ T cells. Serum IgG to CMV pp150, pp28, p38 and p52 defined serostatus. The V end lost 4 bases, the J end lost 1 base, and 9 bases lay between the germline ends. The germline CDR1 and CDR2 sequences are SGDLS and YYNGEE. The CDR3 runs 14 residues. This clone showed up just once. No antigen is known for it. Profiling relied on immunoSEQ multiplex PCR, and the TCRdb table lists in-frame clones only, not all of them. The table has 80,000 or so clones, around 78% seen once; the top ten hold roughly 2.6%. This chain connects TRBV9 to TRBJ2-1; D gene uncertain. The sequence came from an adult in good health and CMV-seropositive. Sample: memory CD4+ T cells from blood. The CDR3 sequence: CASSPLGSYNEQFF. In nucleotides, the CDR3 is TGTGCCAGCAGCCCGTTAGGGTCCTACAATGAGCAGTTCTTC.